This T cell receptor beta chain was documented in a study of T-cell memory formation after mild COVID-19. Whole-study context: Largely, TCR clusters stayed within a single donor.

TCRdb redid the calling of the 5' RACE reads with MiXCR, one entry per CDR3 protein. This sample has 250,000 to 300,000 distinct CDR3 sequences, with roughly 8.2% found just once. This clonotype was picked up a small number of times. Per germline, CDR1 DFQATT and CDR2 SNEGSKA (reference sequence). The CDR3 is 14 residues long. V lost 5 bases and J lost 4; bases outside the gene matches: 9. The clonotype comes from a man younger than 35 who had mild COVID-19 (a few samples of this study predate the infection). Cell type and time point are not known. The sample comprised PBMCs or a T cell subset sorted from them (not recorded which). This chain connects TRBV20-1 to TRBJ2-5; 8 nucleotides line up with TRBD2. CDR3 sequence (DNA): TGCAGTGCTCCACCCGGGGGGGCTTTAGAGACCCAGTACTTC. It translates to CSAPPGGALETQYF.